These 3 T cell receptor beta chains came from one sample sequenced in a study of shared clonotypes between healthy human individuals. Profiled with immunoSEQ multiplex PCR; TCRdb holds only in-frame clones, not every one. Among roughly 2,000,000 clones listed, 85% to 95% were seen once. CD45RO-negative CD8 cells positively selected for CCR7 made up the naive population, which excluded terminally differentiated effector memory CD45RA+ cells. Sequencing was done on a sample of naive CD8+ T cells sorted from blood. All receptors come from a man between 18 and 29 years old in good health.

The gene calls are TRBV5-1 and TRBJ2-7; D gene ambiguous. Germline V CDR1 and CDR2: SGHRS, YFSETQ. The V end was cut by 1 base, the J end by 2 bases, with 10 bases between. CDR3 length: 14 residues. DNA for the CDR3: TGCGCCAGCAGCTTGACGGCAGTTCCCTACGAGCAGTACTTC. Amino acid sequence: CASSLTAVPYEQYF.

The chain employs TRBV7-9 and TRBJ2-7, with 8 nucleotides matching TRBD2. Germline V gene sequence: CDR1 SEHNR, CDR2 FQNEAQ (reference sequence). The junction had 11 bases not matched to a gene; V was cut back by 5 bases and J by 5 bases. The CDR3 loop spans 15 amino acids. The chain's CDR3 is CASSPGLGNSDEQYF. The CDR3 bases are TGTGCCAGCAGCCCGGGACTAGGAAATTCAGACGAGCAGTACTTC.

CDR3 sequence (DNA): TGTGCCAGCACCGGGACACACCAAGAGACCCAGTACTTC. Translation gives CASTGTHQETQYF. The chain combines TRBV25-1 with TRBJ2-5; possible D gene TRBD1, 6 bases. The germline CDR1 and CDR2 sequences are MGHDK and SYGVNS. V lost 7 bases, J lost 0 bases, and 9 bases lay in between. There are 13 residues in the CDR3.